Presented here are 28 T cell receptor beta chains from one specimen sequenced in a study of neurological immune-mediated disorders. TCRdb analysed the 5' RACE reads with MiXCR anew, one entry per CDR3 protein. The sample records about 30,000 distinct CDR3 sequences, under 6% being singletons. The sample consisted of CD4+ T cells from blood. Receptors were obtained from a woman between 50 and 59 years old in good health.

This clonotype was picked up many times. The genes are TRBV5-1 and TRBJ2-5; D uncertain. The CDR3 is 14 residues long. Trimming left V 4 bases short and J 2 bases short, with 12 bases between. Germline CDR1 SGHRS, CDR2 YFSETQ. The CDR3 DNA reads as TGCGCCAGCAGCGGGAAGGCAAGTCAAGAGACCCAGTACTTC. The encoded protein is CASSGKASQETQYF.

Many counts were recorded for this clonotype. This chain joins TRBV5-1 and TRBJ2-1; 9 bases are shared with TRBD2. The ends lost 7 bases at V and 2 bases at J; junction bases unmatched: 4. The CDR3 totals 14 residues. CDR1 and CDR2 (germline): SGHRS, YFSETQ. This chain's CDR3 is CASQSSGAYNEQFF. CDR3 in DNA: TGCGCCAGCCAGTCTAGCGGGGCCTACAATGAGCAGTTCTTC.

This clonotype was seen repeatedly, ten times or more. This chain uses TRBV20-1 with TRBJ1-5; D unclear. CDR3 size: 15 residues. CDR1 and CDR2 from the germline V gene are DFQATT and SNEGSKA (reference sequence). V shed 0 bases and J shed 1 base, with 10 bases lying between them. Here the CDR3 DNA reads TGCAGTGCTAGAGAGGCGGGAGCAAGCAATCAGCCCCAGCATTTT. Its translation is CSAREAGASNQPQHF.

This clonotype was recorded at least ten times. The chain joins TRBV6-2 or TRBV6-3 to TRBJ2-1, with 8 bases fitting TRBD2. V dropped 6 bases and J dropped 2; count of bases not matched to a gene: 6. Germline V CDR1 and CDR2: MNHEY, SVGEGT. The length of the CDR3 is 15 residues. CDR3 nucleotide sequence: TGTGCCAGCAGCCGAATAGCGGGAACCTACAATGAGCAGTTCTTC. Its protein is CASSRIAGTYNEQFF.

This clonotype has a count of ten or more. The rearrangement joins TRBV4-3 to TRBJ1-2; D not certain. CDR1 is LGHNA and CDR2 is YSLEER in the germline V gene. CDR3 length: 14 residues. V lost 4 bases, J lost 7 bases, and 16 bases lay in between. For the CDR3, the DNA is TGCGCCAGCAGCCTTCTCCGGGCTCCTAGTGGCTACACCTTC. Translating gives CASSLLRAPSGYTF.

This clonotype was seen repeatedly, ten times or more. The chain couples TRBV20-1 to TRBJ2-3, with 8 bases identical to TRBD2. This CDR3 spans 15 amino acids. CDR1 and CDR2 from the germline V gene are DFQATT and SNEGSKA (reference sequence). Trimming at V came to 6 bases and at J to 4 bases, leaving 12 bases not matched to a gene. The chain's CDR3 is CSASWGLAGADTQYF. The CDR3 nucleotides are TGCAGTGCATCGTGGGGGCTAGCGGGCGCAGATACGCAGTATTTT.

This clonotype was picked up many times. The chain employs TRBV7-8 and TRBJ1-5; 9 bases map to TRBD1. Trimming removed 5 bases from V and 5 bases from J; junction bases left unmatched: 4. From germline, CDR1 is SGHVS and CDR2 FQNEAQ. The CDR3 contains 14 residues. Here the CDR3 reads CASSDRTGDQPQHF. The CDR3 DNA sequence: TGTGCCAGCAGCGACCGGACAGGGGATCAGCCCCAGCATTTT.

This clonotype was detected ten times or more. The chain carries TRBV7-3 and TRBJ2-2; D is undetermined. V was trimmed by 1 base and J by 1 base, leaving 7 bases between them. The CDR3 sequence is 15 residues long. Per the germline V gene, CDR1 is SGHTA and CDR2 is FQGTGA. CDR3 sequence reads: CASSLNPQNTGELFF. The DNA of the CDR3 is TGTGCCAGCAGCTTAAATCCCCAGAACACCGGGGAGCTGTTTTTT.

The rearrangement links TRBV20-1 to TRBJ2-7; 9 nucleotides align to TRBD1. CDR1 DFQATT and CDR2 SNEGSKA come from the germline V gene (reference sequence). CDR3 length: 13 amino acids. J was trimmed by 4 bases and V by 5 bases; bases with no gene match: 6. CDR3 nucleotides: TGCAGTGCTGTAGGGACAGGGATTTACGAGCAGTACTTC. Protein sequence: CSAVGTGIYEQYF.

This clonotype was counted ten times or more. The DNA for the CDR3 is TGTGCCATCAGTGAGGGACCAGGGGTCTCCTACGAGCAGTACTTC. Translated, it gives CAISEGPGVSYEQYF. V and J are TRBV10-3 and TRBJ2-7; the D gene is possibly TRBD1 (6 bases). The CDR3 runs 15 residues. CDR1 is ENHRY and CDR2 is SYGVKD in the germline V gene. Trimming stripped 2 bases from V and 0 bases from J, with 11 bases between.

This clonotype was seen many times. The rearrangement joins TRBV5-1 to TRBJ1-5; D ambiguous. Germline lookup yields CDR1 SGHRS and CDR2 YFSETQ. V lost 2 bases and J lost 4, with 7 bases in between. This CDR3 region has 13 residues. The CDR3 coding sequence is TGCGCCAGCAGCTTTGGCACAAATCAGCCCCAGCATTTT. This codes for CASSFGTNQPQHF.

The table lists this clonotype with many counts. The CDR3 nucleotides are TGTGCCATCAGTGATCTAGCGGGGAACGACAATGAGCAGTTCTTC. Translated, it gives CAISDLAGNDNEQFF. The chain links TRBV10-3 to TRBJ2-1; 9 nucleotides line up with TRBD2. The germline gives CDR1 ENHRY, CDR2 SYGVKD. V shed 3 bases, J shed 5 bases, and the junction held 5 bases outside the gene matches. The CDR3 extends over 15 amino acids.

This clonotype was seen at least ten times. The chain has TRBV9 and TRBJ1-5; tentative D call: TRBD1 (5 bases). The CDR3 contains 15 residues. V lost 2 bases to trimming and J lost 2 bases, with 11 bases between them. CDR1 and CDR2 (germline): SGDLS, YYNGEE. In DNA form, the CDR3 reads TGTGCCAGCAGCGTTGGGGCGACTGGCAATCAGCCCCAGCATTTT. Its translation: CASSVGATGNQPQHF.

This clonotype was picked up many times. This chain joins TRBV20-1 and TRBJ2-2, with a possible D match to TRBD2 (6 bases). Germline V CDR1 and CDR2: DFQATT, SNEGSKA (reference sequence). The V and J ends lost 0 bases and 6 bases respectively, with 17 bases between them. The CDR3 loop spans 16 amino acids. CDR3 sequence: CSARDWRASEAGELFF. The CDR3 DNA reads TGCAGTGCTAGAGATTGGAGGGCGAGTGAAGCCGGGGAGCTGTTTTTT.

This clonotype was picked up many times. The chain carries TRBV9 and TRBJ2-3; TRBD1 matches at 8 bases. Germline V CDR1 and CDR2: SGDLS, YYNGEE. The CDR3 is 17 residues long. After removal of 4 bases from V and 0 bases from J, the junction contained 10 bases not matched to a gene. The CDR3, as DNA: TGTGCCAGCAGCATCCAAGCGACAGGGGCGAGCACAGATACGCAGTATTTT. Amino acid sequence: CASSIQATGASTDTQYF.

The V gene is TRBV14, the J gene TRBJ2-7; possible D gene TRBD2, 5 bases. With 1 base removed from V and 4 bases from J, the gap between germline ends came to 11 bases. Germline CDR1 SGHDN, CDR2 FVKESK. This CDR3 contains 14 residues. Written as DNA, the CDR3 is TGTGCCAGCAGCCAAGGGACTTTTCCATACGAGCAGTACTTC. The encoded protein is CASSQGTFPYEQYF.

This clonotype was seen repeatedly, ten times or more. The rearrangement joins TRBV20-1 to TRBJ1-5; D is possibly TRBD1 (5 bases). The CDR3 runs to 17 residues. CDR1 is DFQATT, CDR2 SNEGSKA, per germline (reference sequence). V was pared by 6 bases and J by 2 bases, with 23 bases between. In nucleotides, the CDR3 is TGCAGTGCGAAGTTTCTAATAGGGGACGCTGGCAATCAGCCCCAGCATTTT. Protein product: CSAKFLIGDAGNQPQHF.

This clonotype has at least ten counts. The chain employs TRBV5-1 and TRBJ2-1; 10 positions agree with TRBD2. This CDR3 is built from 13 residues. J was trimmed by 7 bases and V by 6 bases; bases with no gene match: 4. Germline loops: CDR1 SGHRS, CDR2 YFSETQ. CDR3 region: CASKLAGANEQFF. The DNA of the CDR3 is TGCGCCAGCAAGCTAGCGGGGGCGAATGAGCAGTTCTTC.

In its sample, this clonotype was seen many times. The junction differs from germline at one of its ends, possibly a read error. The gene calls are TRBV11-2 and TRBJ1-1; D perhaps matches TRBD1 (5 bases). Germline V gene lookup returns CDR1 SGHAT and CDR2 FQNNGV. This CDR3 has 13 amino acids. The CDR3 bases are TGTGCCAGCAGCTTGGACCCGCAGGGCCTCAGACGCTTT. Protein product: CASSLDPQGLRRF.

This clonotype was detected ten times or more. The genes are TRBV6-2 or TRBV6-3 and TRBJ1-5; D remains ambiguous. The germline V gene encodes CDR1 MNHEY and CDR2 SVGEGT. V lost 2 bases and J 0 bases, leaving 8 bases between the germline ends. The length of the CDR3 is 15 residues. DNA of the CDR3: TGTGCCAGCAGTTACGGTAGAAATAGCAATCAGCCCCAGCATTTT. Protein sequence: CASSYGRNSNQPQHF.

In this sample, this clonotype turned up many times. The chain carries TRBV10-3 and TRBJ2-7; D remains unclear. This CDR3 comprises 14 residues. Germline CDR1 ENHRY, CDR2 SYGVKD. Trimming stripped 3 bases from V and 1 base from J, with 10 bases between. The CDR3 nucleotides are TGTGCCATCAGTGAAGGTCGATTTTCCTACGAGCAGTACTTC. Amino acid sequence: CAISEGRFSYEQYF.

Ten or more counts support this clonotype. The CDR3 here is CSATTGHTSNQPQHF. CDR3 nucleotide sequence: TGCAGTGCTACGACAGGCCACACTAGCAATCAGCCCCAGCATTTT. The chain links TRBV20-1 to TRBJ1-5; possible D gene TRBD1, 6 bases. The CDR3 length is 15 residues. CDR1 is DFQATT, CDR2 SNEGSKA, per germline (reference sequence). V shed 4 bases and J shed 0 bases, with 13 bases lying between them.

This clonotype was recorded at least ten times. The chain joins TRBV14 to TRBJ2-3; TRBD2 matches at 14 bases. The J segment lost 3 bases and the V segment lost 0 bases, leaving 5 bases of the junction unmatched. CDR1 SGHDN and CDR2 FVKESK come from the germline V gene. The CDR3 sequence is 18 residues long. As DNA, the CDR3 is TGTGCCAGCAGCCAAGAGGGACTAGCGGGAGTAGGGACAGATACGCAGTATTTT. It encodes CASSQEGLAGVGTDTQYF.

This clonotype was recorded at least ten times. The chain couples TRBV2 to TRBJ1-2, with a tentative D call TRBD1 (5 bases). The CDR3 totals 12 residues. Trimming stripped 4 bases from V and 4 bases from J, with 7 bases between. In germline, CDR1 is SNHLY, CDR2 FYNNEI. The CDR3 DNA reads as TGTGCCAGCAGTGCAGGGACCTATGGCTACACCTTC. Amino acids: CASSAGTYGYTF.

This clonotype showed up many times. This chain uses TRBV11-2 with TRBJ2-3; unclear D gene. The CDR3 length is 15 residues. Trimming removed 0 bases from V and 8 bases from J, with 15 bases in between. In germline, CDR1 is SGHAT, CDR2 FQNNGV. The CDR3 sequence: CASSLDPGPLVTQYF. For the CDR3, the DNA is TGTGCCAGCAGCTTAGATCCGGGCCCCCTAGTTACGCAGTATTTT.

The chain carries TRBV7-2 and TRBJ1-2; D remains unclear. CDR3 length equals 14 residues. V lost 6 bases and J 7 bases, leaving 18 bases between the germline ends. CDR1 is SGHTA, CDR2 FQGNSA, per germline. The CDR3 is CASRTYSQNPGYTF. CDR3 nucleotides: TGTGCCAGCAGGACGTATTCACAGAATCCTGGCTACACCTTC.

This clonotype was recorded many times. This chain joins TRBV5-1 and TRBJ2-1; D might be TRBD1 (6 bases). The CDR3 totals 13 residues. Germline-derived CDR1 and CDR2 are SGHRS and YFSETQ. Trimming removed 1 base from V and 5 bases from J, with 7 bases in between. CDR3 sequence (DNA): TGCGCCAGCAGCTTGAGGGGGAACAATGAGCAGTTCTTC. This gives the protein CASSLRGNNEQFF.

This clonotype was found many times. The V call is TRBV14, the J call TRBJ2-7; D assignment may be TRBD1 or TRBD2 (5 bases each). Germline V lookup: CDR1 SGHDN, CDR2 FVKESK. V was cut by 6 bases and J by 7 bases, with 19 bases left in between. The CDR3 sequence is 14 residues long. This chain's CDR3 is CASSPTGPTGEQYF. The CDR3 nucleotides read TGTGCCAGCAGTCCTACGGGACCGACGGGGGAGCAGTACTTC. Full variable domain (remainder filled in from reference TRBV14 and TRBJ2-7): EAGVTQFPSHSVIEKGQTVTLRCDPISGHDNLYWYRRVMGKEIKFLLHFVKESKQDESGMPNNRFLAERTGGTYSTLKVQPAELEDSGVYFCASSPTGPTGEQYFGPGTRLTVT.